These T cell receptor beta chains were read from a single sample in a study of early stage breast cancer tumors. Clones were read by immunoSEQ multiplex PCR, and TCRdb kept only the in-frame ones, dropping some. The sample gives 9,500 to 12,000 clones, around 75% of which show up once; roughly 14% is in the top ten. The sequenced sample consisted of breast tumor tissue. These receptors all stem from a person between 70 and 80 years old with breast cancer. Each CDR3 is given with its conserved first and last residue. Each record gives: clone size, D gene, V gene, J gene, CDR3 protein, CDR3 DNA. A D gene is named only where the DNA matches it firmly. Clone size, where shown, is once, few, many, or a class for clones that have expanded.

>NA|NA|TRBV9|TRBJ1-1
CASSVTGWMNTEAFF
TGTGCCAGCAGCGTTACAGGGTGGATGAACACTGAAGCTTTCTTT
>NA|TRBD2|TRBV29-1|TRBJ2-5
CSVIQGLAGVTQYF
TGCAGCGTTATACAGGGACTAGCGGGGGTAACCCAGTACTTC
>NA|NA|TRBV7-2|TRBJ2-7
CASSSPGSYEQYF
TGTGCCAGCAGCTCCCCGGGATCCTACGAGCAGTACTTC
>NA|NA|TRBV19|TRBJ2-7
CASGWGTDSYEQYF
TGTGCCAGTGGATGGGGGACTGACTCCTACGAGCAGTACTTC
>few|TRBD1|TRBV27|TRBJ1-2
CASSLSPTGRYGYTF
TGTGCCAGCAGTTTGTCCCCGACAGGGAGGTATGGCTACACCTTC
>NA|TRBD2|TRBV11-2|TRBJ2-5
CASSLPRGGLETQYF
TGTGCCAGCAGCTTACCCCGGGGAGGGCTAGAGACCCAGTACTTC
>once|NA|TRBV15|TRBJ2-7
CATSRTGNSYEQYF
TGTGCCACCAGCAGAACCGGGAACTCCTACGAGCAGTACTTC
>NA|TRBD2|TRBV30|TRBJ2-3
CAWSQGTSGRDTQYF
TGTGCCTGGAGTCAAGGGACTAGCGGGAGAGATACGCAGTATTTT
>NA|TRBD1|TRBV5-1|TRBJ1-4
CASSLGDRTNEKLFF
TGCGCCAGCAGCTTGGGGGACAGAACTAATGAAAAACTGTTTTTT
>NA|NA|TRBV9|TRBJ1-1
CASNPYWWNTEAFF
TGTGCCAGCAACCCCTACTGGTGGAACACTGAAGCTTTCTTT
>NA|TRBD1|TRBV28|TRBJ1-5
CASSRPGTGNQPQHF
TGTGCCAGCAGTCGCCCAGGGACAGGAAATCAGCCCCAGCATTTT
>NA|NA|TRBV28|TRBJ1-1
CASSLEGREAFF
TGTGCCAGCAGTTTAGAGGGCAGAGAAGCTTTCTTT
>NA|NA|TRBV11-3|TRBJ2-7
CASSYTDGVQYF
TGTGCCAGCAGCTACACAGACGGGGTGCAGTACTTC
>NA|NA|TRBV29-1|TRBJ1-1
CSVRNRQNTEAFF
TGCAGCGTTCGGAACAGGCAGAACACTGAAGCTTTCTTT
>NA|NA|TRBV7-2|TRBJ2-3
CASSWAEDTQYF
TGTGCCAGCAGCTGGGCTGAGGATACGCAGTATTTT
>NA|NA|TRBV5-5|TRBJ1-4
CASSLGGREKLFF
TGTGCCAGCAGCTTGGGAGGCCGGGAAAAACTGTTTTTT
>NA|NA|TRBV11-1|TRBJ2-7
CASSPPGVGYEQYF
TGTGCCAGCAGCCCCCCCGGGGTGGGCTACGAGCAGTACTTC
>NA|NA|TRBV7-8|TRBJ1-2
CASSSTRGGSNYGYTF
TGTGCCAGCAGCTCGACGAGGGGGGGCTCCAACTATGGCTACACCTTC
>NA|TRBD1|TRBV7-9|TRBJ1-6
CASSQGGDRPLVNSPLHF
TGTGCCAGCAGCCAAGGAGGGGACAGGCCCCTCGTCAATTCACCCCTCCACTTT
>NA|NA|TRBV4-3|TRBJ1-6
CASSQGSGGGGYNSPLHF
TGCGCCAGCAGCCAAGGATCGGGAGGGGGGGGATATAATTCACCCCTCCACTTT
>NA|NA|TRBV30|TRBJ2-1
CAWSPRDFYNEQFF
TGTGCCTGGAGTCCCCGGGACTTCTACAATGAGCAGTTCTTC
>NA|TRBD1|TRBV30|TRBJ1-2
CAWSVPTGGGNYGYTF
TGTGCCTGGAGCGTACCAACAGGGGGCGGCAACTATGGCTACACCTTC
>NA|NA|TRBV7-2|TRBJ1-2
CASSLGSGLEYGYTF
TGTGCCAGCAGCTTAGGATCAGGGCTTGAGTATGGCTACACCTTC
>once|TRBD2|TRBV27|TRBJ2-3
CASSFERAGGRTDTQYF
TGTGCCAGCAGTTTCGAGAGAGCGGGGGGGCGCACAGATACGCAGTATTTT
>NA|NA|TRBV18|TRBJ2-1
CASSPFTGEAGNEQFF
TGTGCCAGCTCACCATTCACCGGGGAGGCTGGGAATGAGCAGTTCTTC
>NA|NA|TRBV7-9|TRBJ2-1
CASSHPRESAGPSYNEQFF
TGTGCCAGCAGCCACCCCCGGGAAAGTGCGGGCCCCTCCTACAATGAGCAGTTCTTC
>NA|TRBD2|TRBV5-1|TRBJ2-3
CASSLLRLAYSTDTQYF
TGCGCCAGCAGCTTGTTGAGACTAGCGTATAGCACAGATACGCAGTATTTT
>NA|NA|TRBV5-4|TRBJ2-3
CASSLADRSTDTQYF
TGTGCCAGCAGCTTGGCCGACAGGAGCACAGATACGCAGTATTTT